This T cell receptor beta chain appears in the sequencing data of a study of cytomegalovirus exposure and HLA in healthy donors. Study-level information: An early release of data contained approximately 85 million unique TCRs, which came from HLA-typed donors. Findings of the study overall: CMV antigen specificity of a few CMV-associated chains was confirmed in vitro.

PCR primers comprised 60 Vbeta and 13 Jbeta primers. TCRdb keeps only in-frame clones here, not all; method: immunoSEQ multiplex PCR. The data contain about 130,000 clones, about 80% of them singletons. Remarks on this clone: The target antigen is unknown.

The length of the CDR3 is 13 residues. Trimming removed 6 bases from V and 4 bases from J, with 10 bases in between. Germline loops: CDR1 MRHNA, CDR2 SNTAGT. It was healthy bone marrow donors who served as donors. This chain connects TRBV6-4 to TRBJ1-5; tentatively, D is TRBD1 (6 bases). This receptor was obtained from a man between 45 and 60 years old in good health and CMV-seronegative. Sequencing was carried out using PBMCs. CDR3 residues: CASSRQENQPQHF. CDR3 sequence (DNA): TGTGCCAGCAGCCGACAGGAAAATCAGCCCCAGCATTTT.